The 2 T cell receptor beta chains below were found in one sample sequenced in a study of cytomegalovirus exposure and HLA in healthy donors (dated by TCRdb to the late 2010s). The library was generated by the immunoSEQ multiplex PCR assay. For the multiplex PCR, a mixture combining 60 forward primers for TCR Vbeta segments and 13 reverse primers for TCR Jbeta segments was used. Not all clones reach the TCRdb copy of this immuneACCESS table, which keeps in-frame sequences only. Checked studies attribute under half of the gap to unresolved V genes and leave the rest unexplained. The sample has about 92,000 clones on record, approximately 70% of them singletons. The biggest ten clones account for 2.5% to 3% of the sample. The sample consisted of PBMCs. The source is a man aged 45-65 years in good health and CMV-seronegative.

The chain carries TRBV29-1 and TRBJ1-1; 9 positions match TRBD1. This CDR3 has 13 residues. Germline V gene data show CDR1 as SQVTM and CDR2 as ANQGSEA. V was pared by 6 bases and J by 4 bases, with 6 bases of the junction left unmatched. The CDR3 reads CSVGTGFGTEAFF. The CDR3 nucleotides are TGCAGCGTGGGGACAGGGTTTGGCACTGAAGCTTTCTTT.

Here the CDR3 DNA reads TGTGCCAGCAGTGCTACAGGGGCCGGGGAGATCTATGGCTACACCTTC. It is translated as CASSATGAGEIYGYTF. The genes are TRBV25-1 and TRBJ1-2, with 7 nucleotides matching TRBD1. This CDR3 has 16 amino acids. V shed 4 bases, J shed 4 bases, and the junction held 12 bases outside the gene matches. CDR1 MGHDK and CDR2 SYGVNS come from the germline V gene.